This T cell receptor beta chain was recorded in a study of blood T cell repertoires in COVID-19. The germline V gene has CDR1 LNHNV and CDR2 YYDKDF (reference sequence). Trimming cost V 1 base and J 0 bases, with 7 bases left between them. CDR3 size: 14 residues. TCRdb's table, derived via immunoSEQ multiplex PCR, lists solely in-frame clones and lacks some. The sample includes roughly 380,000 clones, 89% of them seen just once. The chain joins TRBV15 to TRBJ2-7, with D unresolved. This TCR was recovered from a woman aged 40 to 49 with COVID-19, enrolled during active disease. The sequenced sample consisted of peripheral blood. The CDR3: CATSRVPGSYEQYF. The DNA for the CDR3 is TGTGCCACCAGCAGAGTCCCAGGCTCCTACGAGCAGTACTTC.